Below, 25 T cell receptor beta chains from the same sample are listed, as sequenced in a study of cytomegalovirus exposure and HLA in healthy donors listed by TCRdb under 2017. Library preparation employed the immunoSEQ multiplex PCR assay. TCRdb took this table from immuneACCESS and kept in-frame rearrangements with V and J called. Such tables lack part of the clones; where checked against another copy, unresolved V genes explain under half of the gap, and the rest is unexplained. This sample comprises about 160,000 clones, just under 90% of them detected only once. Just over 4% of the sample comes from the top ten. Input material: PBMCs. These receptors all come from a man between 18 and 35 years old in good health and CMV-seropositive.

The chain is built from TRBV19 and TRBJ2-7, with 8 positions matching TRBD1. Germline V gene sequence: CDR1 LNHDA, CDR2 SQIVND (reference sequence). Unmatched junction bases numbered 6, after V lost 1 base and J lost 1 base. This CDR3 region has 16 residues. The CDR3 DNA is TGTGCCAGTAGTATAGCCCGGGACAGGCCATCCTACGAGCAGTACTTC. Translation: CASSIARDRPSYEQYF.

The chain combines TRBV7-9 with TRBJ1-1; 7 bases are a match to TRBD1. Germline trimming cut 1 base from V and 4 bases from J; bases unmatched to any gene: 3. The CDR3 loop spans 14 amino acids. Germline CDR1 SEHNR, CDR2 FQNEAQ (reference sequence). The CDR3 DNA sequence: TGTGCCAGCAGCTTAGATGCAGGGGGCACTGAAGCTTTCTTT. Protein: CASSLDAGGTEAFF.

The chain has TRBV13 and TRBJ2-1; 11 bases are a match to TRBD2. CDR1 is PRHDT, CDR2 FYEKMQ, per germline (reference sequence). The CDR3 totals 14 residues. The V gene end was trimmed by 5 bases and the J gene end by 12 bases; junction bases not matched to a gene: 9. The CDR3 loop reads CASSRGLAALLQFF. The CDR3 DNA is TGTGCCAGCAGCCGGGGACTAGCGGCCCTCTTGCAGTTCTTC.

The rearrangement uses TRBV18 and TRBJ2-7; 9 positions agree with TRBD2. Looked up from germline, CDR1 is KGHSH and CDR2 is LQKENI. The J segment lost 8 bases and the V segment lost 1 base, leaving 12 bases of the junction unmatched. This CDR3 contains 16 residues. CDR3 bases: TGTGCCAGCTCACCACGGTCCCGCGGGGGGGTCGTGCAGCAGTACTTC. It yields the protein CASSPRSRGGVVQQYF.

The rearrangement links TRBV11-2 to TRBJ1-1; D unresolved. The CDR3 covers 14 residues. Per germline, CDR1 SGHAT and CDR2 FQNNGV. Between the trimmed V and J ends, which lost 1 base and 1 base, there was a span of 7 bases. The CDR3 DNA sequence: TGTGCCAGCAGCTTAGGAGGATCGAACACTGAAGCTTTCTTT. Translated: CASSLGGSNTEAFF. Supplemented by reference TRBV11-2 and TRBJ1-1, the full variable domain reads EAGVAQSPRYKIIEKRQSVAFWCNPISGHATLYWYQQILGQGPKLLIQFQNNGVVDDSQLPKDRFSAERLKGVDSTLKIQPAKLEDSAVYLCASSLGGSNTEAFFGQGTRLTVV.

This clone was detected only once. This rearrangement joins TRBV6-1 to TRBJ2-7; 7 nucleotides line up with TRBD1. The CDR3 has 14 amino acids. Germline V gives CDR1 MNHNS, CDR2 SASEGT. V lost 4 bases to trimming and J lost 6 bases; unmatched junction nucleotides: 9. The CDR3 sequence: CASSVRQGDFEQYF. Written as DNA, the CDR3 is TGTGCCAGCAGTGTTCGACAGGGAGATTTCGAGCAGTACTTC.

The genes are TRBV15 and TRBJ2-1, with 13 positions matching TRBD2. Per the germline V gene, CDR1 is LNHNV and CDR2 is YYDKDF (reference sequence). V shed 0 bases, J shed 6 bases, and the junction held 5 bases outside the gene matches. CDR3 length equals 17 residues. The CDR3 DNA sequence: TGTGCCACCAGCAGAGATAGACTAGCGGGAGGTCCCAATGAGCAGTTCTTC. Translating gives CATSRDRLAGGPNEQFF.

The chain uses TRBV6-4 and TRBJ2-1, with TRBD2 matching over 15 bases. This CDR3 has 16 residues. V gave up 4 bases and J gave up 5 bases; unmatched junction bases: 3. The germline CDR1 and CDR2 sequences are MRHNA and SNTAGT. CDR3 sequence (DNA): TGTGCCAGCAGTGCGGGGACTAGCGGGGGGCACAATGAGCAGTTCTTC. Its protein product is CASSAGTSGGHNEQFF.

V and J are TRBV5-4 and TRBJ2-7; TRBD2 aligns across 14 bases. Germline loops: CDR1 SGHNT, CDR2 YYREEE (reference sequence). This CDR3 has 15 residues. J gave up 3 bases and V 4 bases, and 3 bases lay outside the gene matches. CDR3: CASSTGTSGGYEQYF. CDR3 nucleotides: TGTGCCAGCAGCACCGGGACTAGCGGGGGCTACGAGCAGTACTTC.

This chain uses TRBV5-5 with TRBJ2-7, with 8 bases fitting TRBD1. Trimming removed 0 bases from V and 10 bases from J; junction bases left unmatched: 9. The germline V gene encodes CDR1 SGHKS and CDR2 YYEKEE (reference sequence). The CDR3 runs 14 residues. In nucleotides, the CDR3 is TGTGCCAGCAGCTTGGAAGTGACAGGGGCAGGCCAGTACTTC. It translates to CASSLEVTGAGQYF.

This chain joins TRBV7-3 and TRBJ2-1, with TRBD2 matching over 7 bases. The V gene's germline CDR1 is SGHTA and CDR2 FQGTGA. V lost 2 bases and J lost 4; bases outside the gene matches: 8. The CDR3 has 16 amino acids. The CDR3 here is CASSLQGGRGYNEQFF. In DNA, the CDR3 is TGTGCCAGCAGCTTACAGGGCGGGAGAGGATACAATGAGCAGTTCTTC.

The chain uses TRBV6-1 and TRBJ2-1, with 7 bases that match TRBD2. The trim removed 1 base at V and 9 bases at J, leaving 6 bases unmatched. Germline V gene sequence: CDR1 MNHNS, CDR2 SASEGT. The CDR3 loop spans 14 amino acids. The CDR3 nucleotides read TGTGCCAGCAGTGAAGTCCCGGGGGGAAGTGAGCAGTTCTTC. Its protein is CASSEVPGGSEQFF.

The J gene is TRBJ1-5, the V gene TRBV2; no definite D call. V was shortened by 2 bases and J by 1 base, with 9 bases between the two germline ends. The CDR3 contains 15 residues. Germline values: CDR1 SNHLY, CDR2 FYNNEI. CDR3: CASSERRVSNQPQHF. The CDR3, as DNA: TGTGCCAGCAGTGAAAGGAGGGTGAGCAATCAGCCCCAGCATTTT.

The chain combines TRBV6-5 with TRBJ1-2; tentatively, D is TRBD1 (5 bases). From germline, CDR1 is MNHEY and CDR2 SVGAGI. This CDR3 contains 13 residues. Deletions cut 5 bases from V and 4 bases from J, with 11 bases between. For the CDR3, the DNA is TGTGCCAGCAGTCCAACAGGATCCTATGGCTACACCTTC. It translates to CASSPTGSYGYTF.

The chain couples TRBV10-3 to TRBJ2-5, with 10 bases lining up with TRBD2. With V trimmed by 10 bases and J by 2 bases, 10 bases remained unmatched. CDR3 length: 15 amino acids. Germline CDR1 reads ENHRY; CDR2 reads SYGVKD. In DNA, the CDR3 is TGTGCCACGGCCCATTCTAGCGGGAGACAAGAGACCCAGTACTTC. Its translation is CATAHSSGRQETQYF.

The rearrangement joins TRBV5-1 to TRBJ2-3; TRBD1 might be the D (6 bases). CDR3 length: 14 residues. The germline gives CDR1 SGHRS, CDR2 YFSETQ. Trimming removed 3 bases at V and 1 base at J, with 9 bases between. In nucleotides, the CDR3 is TGCGCCAGCAGCTCAGGGGTGCGCACAGATACGCAGTATTTT. It is translated as CASSSGVRTDTQYF.

This clone was found a few times. The chain has TRBV6-1 and TRBJ2-2, with 7 bases identical to TRBD1. The CDR3 has 14 residues. CDR1 is MNHNS, CDR2 SASEGT, per germline. The V segment lost 7 bases and the J segment 3 bases; nucleotides outside the gene matches: 5. This CDR3 is CASNADRDTGELFF. The CDR3 DNA reads TGTGCCAGCAACGCAGACAGGGACACCGGGGAGCTGTTTTTT.

This rearrangement joins TRBV2 to TRBJ1-5; TRBD1 aligns across 9 bases. J lost 5 bases, V lost 3 bases, and 8 bases had no gene match. CDR1 SNHLY and CDR2 FYNNEI come from the germline V gene. The CDR3 consists of 16 residues. The CDR3 coding sequence is TGTGCCAGCAGTGATTTACAGGGGGCTTTCGATCAGCCCCAGCATTTT. It specifies CASSDLQGAFDQPQHF.

This chain links TRBV11-3 with TRBJ2-1; tentatively, D is TRBD2 (5 bases). Per germline, CDR1 SGHNT and CDR2 YENEEA. CDR3 length: 16 residues. V lost 1 base and J lost 0, with 10 bases in between. DNA of the CDR3: TGTGCCAGCAGCTTAGTTGGGAGTGTCTCCTACAATGAGCAGTTCTTC. Translation gives CASSLVGSVSYNEQFF. The complete variable domain, with remaining parts taken from reference TRBV11-3 and TRBJ2-1, reads EAGVVQSPRYKIIEKKQPVAFWCNPISGHNTLYWYLQNLGQGPELLIRYENEEAVDDSQLPKDRFSAERLKGVDSTLKIQPAELGDSAVYLCASSLVGSVSYNEQFFGPGTRLTVL.

V usage is TRBV7-3 and J usage is TRBJ2-3; no clear D. The length of the CDR3 is 14 residues. The germline V and J ends were trimmed by 5 bases and 6 bases, with 15 bases remaining between them. In germline, CDR1 is SGHTA, CDR2 FQGTGA. The DNA of the CDR3 is TGTGCCAGCAGCCTCGACCACCTGGAGGATACGCAGTATTTT. Encoded protein: CASSLDHLEDTQYF.

J is TRBJ2-5 and V is TRBV6-1; 7 bases align to TRBD1. Germline V gene lookup returns CDR1 MNHNS and CDR2 SASEGT. The CDR3 loop spans 14 amino acids. V lost 4 bases to trimming and J lost 2 bases; unmatched junction nucleotides: 4. The CDR3 DNA reads TGTGCCAGCAGTGGACACAGGGGTCAAGAGACCCAGTACTTC. This codes for CASSGHRGQETQYF.

This sequence joins TRBV13 and TRBJ2-1; 13 bases are a match to TRBD2. There are 17 residues in the CDR3. CDR1 and CDR2 (germline): PRHDT, FYEKMQ (reference sequence). With V trimmed by 5 bases and J by 10 bases, 14 bases remained unmatched. The CDR3 loop reads CASSRENGLAGAGEQFF. In DNA, the CDR3 is TGTGCCAGCAGCCGCGAAAATGGACTAGCGGGAGCGGGCGAGCAGTTCTTC.

The CDR3 bases are TGTGCCAGCAGCAAAGCGATCGAGGGACAAAAAAACATTCAGTACTTC. It translates to CASSKAIEGQKNIQYF. This rearrangement joins TRBV21-1 to TRBJ2-4; TRBD1 reflects the table's D call only, with no check against the DNA. TRBV21-1 is deemed a pseudogene. The CDR3 consists of 16 residues.

This sequence joins TRBV14 and TRBJ2-5; the match to TRBD2 covers 12 bases. This CDR3 spans 16 amino acids. The J segment lost 1 base and the V segment lost 4 bases, leaving 4 bases of the junction unmatched. Germline V gene data show CDR1 as SGHDN and CDR2 as FVKESK. DNA of the CDR3: TGTGCCAGCAGCCCTTGGACTAGCGGGATCCAAGAGACCCAGTACTTC. Protein: CASSPWTSGIQETQYF.

The chain combines TRBV5-1 with TRBJ2-2; D ambiguous. Trimming shortened V by 2 bases and J by 7 bases, and 15 bases separated the two germline ends. This CDR3 has 15 amino acids. Germline V lookup: CDR1 SGHRS, CDR2 YFSETQ. The DNA for the CDR3 is TGCGCCAGCAGCTTTGACGCCGAGGTGTTCGGGGAGCTGTTTTTT. Protein product: CASSFDAEVFGELFF.